This TCR beta chain is from a study of T cell responses to AZD1222 COVID-19 vaccine (dated by TCRdb to the early 2020s). For context, the study as a whole: AZD1222 recipients given second doses at about 4 weeks or at about 12 weeks were pooled, since spike-specific TCR depth and breadth were not found to differ between the two schedules. A total of approximately 240 trial participants underwent TCR sequencing, of whom about 200 had received two doses of AZD1222 and roughly 26 had received two doses of the MenACWY control vaccine. Trial participants were enrolled by age into subgroups of 18-55, 56-69 and 70-plus years, and roughly 150, 30 and 60 TCR-sequenced participants, respectively, were included in these subgroups.

Including cysteine and phenylalanine, the CDR3 has 11 amino acids. The sequence is cut down to CDR3 DNA, 33 bases in frame from base 1. A distance of 5 bases separates the germline ends of V and J, which lose 0 bases and 6 bases respectively. In the germline V gene (reference sequence), CDR1 corresponds to DFQATT and CDR2 to SNEGSKA. The CDR3 regions of human TCRbeta chains were analyzed by immunosequencing. On the study's bioinformatics: TCRs in the repertoires were compared against a reference library of SARS-CoV-2-specific TCRs that had been generated with the MIRA antigen-specificity platform. Breadth meant the fraction of unique TCRs that were SARS-CoV-2-associated, whereas depth meant the fraction of total T cells that were SARS-CoV-2-associated. Each spike-specific TCR was assigned to its reactive spike region and to a CD4 or CD8 class using the MIRA data. Log10-transformed breadth and depth values were compared by one-way ANOVA with Sidak's multiple comparisons tests. The table was pulled from immuneACCESS by TCRdb, which kept in-frame rearrangements only. Such tables lose some clones; where checked, under half of the loss comes from unresolved V genes, and the rest has no known cause. The V and J calls and the clone size are those of that table, but D and trimming were determined from the DNA. In this sample the table shows some 130,000 clones, under 95% of which occur a single time. The ten largest account for roughly 9% of the sample.

This clone has a handful of counts. Its target antigen remains unknown. Base qualities are not provided; no much larger clone lies one nucleotide away. What the study reported, not specific to this receptor: The vaccine-associated CD4 TCRs covered the entire spike protein, and the dominant responses fell in regions 160-218 and 743-854. Conclusions about previously exposed vaccinees were limited because only a handful of AZD1222 recipients were SARS-CoV-2 seropositive at baseline. In the small 56-69-year group, the increase in depth fell short of significance, most likely because of low power. Most participants were white British and females outnumbered males, and the authors suggested that clonal diversity may have been underestimated. After two AZD1222 doses, spike-specific TCR breadth and depth were significantly higher than at day 0 and than in MenACWY recipients. Reportedly, almost half of the unique spike-specific TCRs recognized epitopes lying outside the regions that are mutated in the B.1.351 and B.1.1.7 variants. No day 14 peak-response samples were available, so repertoires were characterized only after the peak T cell response.

Per the publication, the time point label means: baseline before first vaccination. Vaccinee samples came from UK trials COV001 and COV002, including a single-blind randomized controlled phase 2/3 trial of AZD1222 (ChAdOx1 nCoV-19) in healthy adults. For TCRbeta chain sequencing, PBMC samples from trial participants were taken at day 0 and at day 28 after the second dose. This clonotype was obtained from an adult in good health. The chain employs TRBV20-1 and TRBJ1-1; the D gene cannot be resolved reliably. The starting material was peripheral blood, obtained on day 0 of AZD1222 vaccination. The CDR3 in this case is CSARDISEAFF. The DNA reads as follows: TGCAGTGCTAGAGATATCTCTGAAGCTTTCTTT.